The present T cell receptor (beta chain) was sequenced within a study of CD4+ T cells in melanoma. Libraries were prepared by immunoSEQ multiplex PCR; TCRdb keeps only in-frame clonotypes and omits some of them. In the table there are more than 15,000 clones, around 77% of which are singletons. The sample holds a few counts of this clone. This clonotype originated in a human donor with melanoma. Sequences were obtained from cells from a culture (not recorded whether cultured in vitro).

The CDR3 sequence: CASSLFGRTIPYEQYF. The CDR3 DNA sequence: TGTGCCAGCAGCTTATTCGGTCGAACGATACCCTACGAGCAGTACTTC. The chain recombines TRBV7-8 with TRBJ2-7; D unresolved. This CDR3 contains 16 residues. In germline, CDR1 is SGHVS, CDR2 FQNEAQ. Trimming removed 2 bases from V and 2 bases from J, with 16 bases in between.